The source of this T cell receptor beta chain is a study of cytomegalovirus exposure and HLA in healthy donors. Primers: 60 Vbeta forward and 13 Jbeta reverse. In the authors' methods: An analysis that came later counted roughly 80 million unique TCR beta chains, roughly 11 million shared. Libraries were prepared by immunoSEQ multiplex PCR; TCRdb keeps only in-frame clonotypes and omits some of them. The DNA was the basis for D and trimming; V, J and clone size are from that table. The repertoire holds around 110,000 clones, with 55% to 80% as singletons. Trimming at V came to 3 bases and at J to 0 bases, leaving 4 bases not matched to a gene. The CDR3 contains 16 residues. Germline V CDR1 and CDR2: MGHDK, SYGVNS.

The sample was PBMCs. This receptor was obtained from a woman in her thirties in good health and CMV-seronegative. This sequence joins TRBV25-1 and TRBJ2-1; 8 bases agree with TRBD2. The CDR3 reads CASSDQRGSSYNEQFF. CDR3 coding DNA: TGTGCCAGCAGTGACCAGCGGGGGAGCTCCTACAATGAGCAGTTCTTC.